This T cell receptor beta chain was captured in a study of T cell clones after liver transplantation. In the study overall: TCRbeta sequencing after a pre-transplant mixed lymphocyte reaction identified graft-donor-reactive clones, later tracked in post-transplant blood. HCV positivity affected three of eight recipients; the rest lacked autoimmune or viral indications.

This clone has only one observation. Germline CDR1 is SGHVS and CDR2 is FQNEAQ. The CDR3 consists of 13 residues. The V end was cut by 5 bases, the J end by 6 bases, with 11 bases between. TCRdb's table, derived via immunoSEQ multiplex PCR, lists solely in-frame clones and lacks some. The profile shows nearly 55,000 clones, 70% to 85% of them singletons. The clonotype was recovered from a human donor who received a liver transplant. The sample was CD4+ T cells from blood, taken before liver transplant. The chain uses TRBV7-8 and TRBJ2-1; no clear D gene. The CDR3 loop reads CASSGLDLNEQFF. In nucleotides, the CDR3 is TGTGCCAGCAGCGGGCTAGATCTCAATGAGCAGTTCTTC.